These 12 T cell receptor beta chains were sequenced from one sample in a study of shared clonotypes between healthy human individuals (dated by TCRdb to 2018 to 2021). Library prep was done by the immunoSEQ multiplex PCR assay. The clones in this table, taken by TCRdb from immuneACCESS, are in-frame only. Not every clone is retained; where verified, under half of the shortfall comes from an unresolved V gene, and the cause of the rest is unknown. In all, the sample holds about 480,000 clones, and more than 65% of those were seen once. The biggest ten clones account for 10% to 15% of the sample. Material for sequencing was PBMCs. Receptor source: a woman in her thirties or forties in good health. Some clones in this sample may be carry-over from other donors' samples.

J is TRBJ1-1 and V is TRBV19; D call uncertain. Between the trimmed V and J ends, which lost 1 base and 1 base, there was a span of 10 bases. The CDR3 has 15 amino acids. Germline CDR1 is LNHDA and CDR2 is SQIVND (reference sequence). The CDR3: CASSIAFPGNTEAFF. CDR3 bases: TGTGCCAGTAGTATAGCTTTCCCGGGGAACACTGAAGCTTTCTTT.

This clone was observed once. An end of the junction does not agree with germline; a read error may underlie this. This chain connects TRBV6-6 to TRBJ1-2; unclear D gene. Germline V CDR1 and CDR2: MNHNY, SVGAGI (reference sequence). The length of the CDR3 is 14 residues. This CDR3 is CAGSYEGEGYGYTF. CDR3 coding DNA: TGTGCCGGCAGTTACGAGGGAGAAGGCTATGGCTACACCTTC.

As for this clone: Other DNA sequences from this sample encode an identical CDR3 as well. The chain recombines TRBV18 with TRBJ2-2; TRBD2 might be the D (6 bases). The CDR3 runs 13 residues. Germline CDR1 and CDR2: KGHSH and LQKENI. Trimming pared 2 bases from V and 6 bases from J, leaving 7 bases between. CDR3 sequence (DNA): TGTGCCAGCTCACCAACGGGGGCCGGGGAGCTGTTTTTT. The encoded protein is CASSPTGAGELFF.

CDR3 DNA: TGTGCCAGTTGTTGCCCTAGCGACTTCACAGATACGCAGTATTTT. Protein: CASCCPSDFTDTQYF. The chain joins TRBV9 to TRBJ2-3; possibly TRBD2 for D (6 bases). This CDR3 has 15 residues. V lost 8 bases, J lost 2 bases, and 18 bases lay in between. CDR1 and CDR2 (germline): SGDLS, YYNGEE.

V gene TRBV7-6 combines with J gene TRBJ1-3; D gene unclear. Germline CDR1 and CDR2: SGHVS and FNYEAQ. The CDR3 is 15 amino acids. Trimming removed 4 bases from V and 1 base from J, with 11 bases in between. Here the CDR3 DNA reads TGTGCCAGCAGCTCCTACCCGACTTCTGGAAACACCATATATTTT. It translates to CASSSYPTSGNTIYF.

V usage is TRBV10-2 and J usage is TRBJ1-3; TRBD1 agrees at 7 bases. The germline V gene encodes CDR1 WSHSY and CDR2 SAAADI. The CDR3 contains 15 residues. Germline trimming cut 4 bases from V and 1 base from J; bases unmatched to any gene: 4. The CDR3: CASSGGQFSGNTIYF. CDR3 coding DNA: TGCGCCAGCAGTGGGGGACAGTTTTCTGGAAACACCATATATTTT.

V and J are TRBV10-2 and TRBJ2-5, with D uncertain. This CDR3 is 13 amino acids long. Germline-derived CDR1 and CDR2 are WSHSY and SAAADI. V lost 3 bases and J 5 bases, leaving 10 bases between the germline ends. This chain's CDR3 is CASSDLGSETQYF. DNA of the CDR3: TGCGCCAGCAGTGATTTAGGTTCGGAGACCCAGTACTTC.

The chain has TRBV23-1 and TRBJ1-5; the match to TRBD1 covers 10 bases. TRBV23-1 is placed among ORFs of uncertain function. The CDR3 has 16 amino acids. J lost 0 bases, V lost 2 bases, and 1 base had no gene match. The CDR3 DNA is TGCGCCAGCAGTCAAGGGACAGGGGATAGCAATCAGCCCCAGCATTTT. This sequence encodes CASSQGTGDSNQPQHF.

The chain employs TRBV2 and TRBJ1-3; TRBD1 agrees at 8 bases. V lost 6 bases, J lost 4 bases, and 2 bases stayed unmatched. CDR3 length equals 13 residues. From germline, CDR1 is SNHLY and CDR2 FYNNEI. The CDR3 protein is CASSGTGGNTIYF. CDR3 sequence (DNA): TGTGCCAGCAGCGGGACAGGAGGAAACACCATATATTTT. Full variable domain (outside the CDR3, taken from reference TRBV2 and TRBJ1-3): EPEVTQTPSHQVTQMGQEVILRCVPISNHLYFYWYRQILGQKVEFLVSFYNNEISEKSEIFDDQFSVERPDGSNFTLKIRSTKLEDSAMYFCASSGTGGNTIYFGEGSWLTVV.

This rearrangement joins TRBV28 to TRBJ2-6; 10 bases line up with TRBD1. With V trimmed by 5 bases and J by 0 bases, 10 bases remained unmatched. Germline CDR1 is MDHEN and CDR2 is SYDVKM. This CDR3 comprises 19 residues. Here the CDR3 reads CASSQRQGASLSGANVLTF. In DNA, the CDR3 is TGTGCCAGCAGTCAAAGACAGGGGGCTAGTCTCTCTGGGGCCAACGTCCTGACTTTC. The full variable domain, in which reference TRBV28 and TRBJ2-6 provide the parts outside the CDR3, is DVKVTQSSRYLVKRTGEKVFLECVQDMDHENMFWYRQDPGLGLRLIYFSYDVKMKEKGDIPEGYSVSREKKERFSLILESASTNQTSMYLCASSQRQGASLSGANVLTFGAGSRLTVL.

J is TRBJ2-7 and V is TRBV6-5, with 11 bases fitting TRBD2. The V gene end was trimmed by 6 bases and the J gene end by 0 bases; junction bases not matched to a gene: 4. The CDR3 covers 15 residues. CDR1 is MNHEY, CDR2 SVGAGI, per germline. The chain's CDR3 is CASSPTSGSSYEQYF. The CDR3 DNA sequence: TGTGCCAGCAGCCCCACTAGCGGGAGCTCCTACGAGCAGTACTTC.

The V gene is TRBV5-4, the J gene TRBJ2-5, with a tentative D call TRBD1 (5 bases). V was cut by 5 bases and J by 1 base, with 12 bases left in between. The CDR3 totals 14 residues. Germline CDR1 and CDR2: SGHNT and YYREEE (reference sequence). The CDR3, as DNA: TGTGCCAGCAGTCGGCTAGGGGCCCAAGAGACCCAGTACTTC. Translated, it gives CASSRLGAQETQYF.